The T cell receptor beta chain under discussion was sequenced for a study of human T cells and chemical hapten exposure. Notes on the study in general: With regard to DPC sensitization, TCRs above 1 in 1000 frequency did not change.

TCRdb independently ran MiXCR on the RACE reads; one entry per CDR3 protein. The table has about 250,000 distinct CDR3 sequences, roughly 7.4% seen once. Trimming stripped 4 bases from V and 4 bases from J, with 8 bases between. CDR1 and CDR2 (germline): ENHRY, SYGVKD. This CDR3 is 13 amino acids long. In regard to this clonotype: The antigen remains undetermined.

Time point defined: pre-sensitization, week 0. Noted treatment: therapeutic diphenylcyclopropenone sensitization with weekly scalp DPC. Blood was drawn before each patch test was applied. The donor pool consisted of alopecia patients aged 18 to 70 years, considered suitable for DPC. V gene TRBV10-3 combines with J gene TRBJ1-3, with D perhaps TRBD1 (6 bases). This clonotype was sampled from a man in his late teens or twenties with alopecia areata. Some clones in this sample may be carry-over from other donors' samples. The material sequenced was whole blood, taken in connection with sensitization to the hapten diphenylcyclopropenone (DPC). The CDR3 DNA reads TGTGCCATCAGTGCAGGGGTAGGAAACACCATATATTTT. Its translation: CAISAGVGNTIYF.